The 10 T cell receptor beta chains below all came from one sample that was sequenced in a study of blood T cell repertoires in COVID-19. Generated by immunoSEQ multiplex PCR, the TCRdb table keeps only in-frame clones and is missing some. The data hold about 300,000 clones, with about nine tenths observed a single time. Sequencing was performed on peripheral blood. The receptors were sampled from a woman between 25 and 40 years old with COVID-19, enrolled during active disease.

The genes are TRBV18 and TRBJ2-1, with TRBD1 as a possible D gene (7 bases). The V gene's germline CDR1 is KGHSH and CDR2 LQKENI. The V gene lost 8 bases and the J gene lost 2 bases, with 13 bases spanning the gap. The CDR3 runs to 14 residues. The CDR3 sequence is CASAGQNAYNEQFF. CDR3 coding DNA: TGTGCCAGCGCGGGACAGAACGCCTACAATGAGCAGTTCTTC.

The gene calls are TRBV7-9 and TRBJ2-3; a weak D match, TRBD1 (6 bases). The CDR3 sequence is 15 residues long. Trimming removed 3 bases from V and 6 bases from J, with 16 bases in between. Germline V CDR1 and CDR2: SEHNR, FQNEAQ (reference sequence). The CDR3 sequence: CASSFLLGAGDTQYF. The DNA for the CDR3 is TGTGCCAGCAGCTTTCTCTTGGGGGCCGGGGATACGCAGTATTTT.

This clone was seen only once. The chain has TRBV5-4 and TRBJ2-7; D possibly corresponds to TRBD1 (5 bases). Germline loops: CDR1 SGHNT, CDR2 YYREEE (reference sequence). CDR3 size: 15 residues. V gave up 3 bases and J gave up 4 bases, with 17 bases separating them. The CDR3 DNA is TGTGCCAGCAGCTCAAGGAAGGGGCAGTGGTACGAGCAGTACTTC. Amino acid sequence: CASSSRKGQWYEQYF.

This clone was seen just once. This rearrangement joins TRBV7-9 to TRBJ2-1; 9 bases map to TRBD1. The V gene's germline CDR1 is SEHNR and CDR2 FQNEAQ (reference sequence). The CDR3 runs 15 residues. Germline trimming cut 3 bases from V and 7 bases from J; bases unmatched to any gene: 7. The CDR3 sequence: CASSFWDRDMNEQFF. The CDR3 nucleotides read TGTGCCAGCAGCTTTTGGGACAGGGATATGAATGAGCAGTTCTTC. Drawing the rest from reference TRBV7-9 and TRBJ2-1, the complete variable domain is DTGVSQNPRHKITKRGQNVTFRCDPISEHNRLYWYRQTLGQGPEFLTYFQNEAQLEKSRLLSDRFSAERPKGSFSTLEIQRTEQGDSAMYLCASSFWDRDMNEQFFGPGTRLTVL.

Ten or more counts support this clone. The V call is TRBV9, the J call TRBJ2-3, with D perhaps matching TRBD2 (6 bases). V lost 4 bases to trimming and J lost 6 bases, with 21 bases between them. CDR1 SGDLS and CDR2 YYNGEE come from the germline V gene. CDR3 length: 16 amino acids. CDR3 sequence reads: CASSPRGAGPGDTQYF. DNA for the CDR3: TGTGCCAGCAGCCCCCGGGGAGCGGGTCCTGGGGATACGCAGTATTTT.

The table lists this clone with a few counts. J is TRBJ1-1 and V is TRBV14; the D gene is possibly TRBD1 (5 bases). The germline V and J ends were trimmed by 4 bases and 4 bases, with 13 bases remaining between them. Germline CDR1 and CDR2: SGHDN and FVKESK. This CDR3 comprises 14 residues. The DNA for the CDR3 is TGTGCCAGCAGCCGAGCAGGGTTTATCACTGAAGCTTTCTTT. It translates to CASSRAGFITEAFF. The full variable domain, completed using reference TRBV14 and TRBJ1-1, is EAGVTQFPSHSVIEKGQTVTLRCDPISGHDNLYWYRRVMGKEIKFLLHFVKESKQDESGMPNNRFLAERTGGTYSTLKVQPAELEDSGVYFCASSRAGFITEAFFGQGTRLTVV.

V and J are TRBV4-3 and TRBJ1-5; the D is unclear. The CDR3 is 15 residues long. Germline V gene lookup returns CDR1 LGHNA and CDR2 YSLEER. The V gene lost 0 bases and the J gene lost 2 bases, with 8 bases spanning the gap. Written as DNA, the CDR3 is TGCGCCAGCAGCCAAGACAGGCTCGGCAATCAGCCCCAGCATTTT. Encoded protein: CASSQDRLGNQPQHF.

The chain links TRBV5-5 to TRBJ1-2, with 9 nucleotides matching TRBD1. V dropped 0 bases and J dropped 3; count of bases not matched to a gene: 6. This CDR3 spans 16 amino acids. CDR1 is SGHKS, CDR2 YYEKEE, per germline (reference sequence). CDR3 DNA sequence: TGTGCCAGCAGCTTGGCCCCCCGGGACAGGGACTATGGCTACACCTTC. Amino acids: CASSLAPRDRDYGYTF.

This chain links TRBV7-2 with TRBJ2-7, with no clear D. V lost 5 bases, J lost 4 bases, and 18 bases lay in between. The CDR3 has 15 amino acids. CDR1 is SGHTA, CDR2 FQGNSA, per germline. The CDR3 coding sequence is TGTGCCAGCAGCCATAGGCAGGCAGCACCTTACGAGCAGTACTTC. Translating gives CASSHRQAAPYEQYF.

This chain connects TRBV6-5 to TRBJ1-2, with D possibly matching TRBD1 (5 bases). V lost 0 bases to trimming and J lost 7 bases, with 12 bases between them. The CDR3 has 14 amino acids. CDR1 MNHEY and CDR2 SVGAGI come from the germline V gene. CDR3 DNA sequence: TGTGCCAGCAGTTACTCGCGGGACGGTCTTGGCTACACCTTC. Translating it yields CASSYSRDGLGYTF.